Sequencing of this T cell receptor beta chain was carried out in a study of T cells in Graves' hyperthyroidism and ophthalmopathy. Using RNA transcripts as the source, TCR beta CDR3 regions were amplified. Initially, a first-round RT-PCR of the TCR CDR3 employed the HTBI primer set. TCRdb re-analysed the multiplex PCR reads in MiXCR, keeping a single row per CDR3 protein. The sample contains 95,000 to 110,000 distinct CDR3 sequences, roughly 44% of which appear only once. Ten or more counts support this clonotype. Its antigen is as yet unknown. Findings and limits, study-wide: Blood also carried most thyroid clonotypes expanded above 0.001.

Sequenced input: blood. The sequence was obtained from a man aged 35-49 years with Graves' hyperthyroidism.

The CDR3 sequence is CASTRWDTNTGELFF. In DNA, the CDR3 is TGTGCCAGCACCAGGTGGGACACAAACACCGGGGAGCTGTTTTTT. The V gene is TRBV9, the J gene TRBJ2-2, with a tentative D call TRBD1 (6 bases). The CDR3 has 15 amino acids. Germline V CDR1 and CDR2: SGDLS, YYNGEE. V was pared by 6 bases and J by 2 bases, with 14 bases between.